These 15 T cell receptor beta chains came from one sample sequenced in a study of spatial heterogeneity in lung cancer. Time point specified: sample taken at primary tumor resection. Unsorted samples of tumor, nontumor lung or frozen PBMC had their whole RNA sequenced. One entry per CDR3 protein, called by TCRdb with MiXCR from the 5' RACE reads. The profile shows 15,000 to 20,000 distinct CDR3 sequences, 20% to 25% of them singletons. Here the sequenced sample was PBMCs, taken at surgery. These TCRs come from a female donor with early-stage non-small cell lung cancer.

In its sample, this clonotype was seen many times. The chain employs TRBV28 and TRBJ1-6; 8 bases are a match to TRBD1. This CDR3 has 15 residues. Germline V gene sequence: CDR1 MDHEN, CDR2 SYDVKM. Unmatched junction bases numbered 5, after V lost 1 base and J lost 9 bases. CDR3 sequence reads: CASSLLGQETSPLHF. The CDR3 DNA reads as TGTGCCAGCAGTTTATTGGGACAGGAGACTTCACCCCTCCACTTT.

This clonotype was recorded many times. This chain connects TRBV4-3 to TRBJ2-7; perhaps TRBD1 as D (7 bases). V lost 0 bases to trimming and J lost 4 bases, with 13 bases between them. Looked up from germline, CDR1 is LGHNA and CDR2 is YSLEER. This CDR3 has 15 amino acids. The CDR3 DNA follows: TGCGCCAGCAGCCAAGATGGGGCAGGGGGGTACGAGCAGTACTTC. Its protein is CASSQDGAGGYEQYF.

This clonotype has at least ten counts. The CDR3 sequence: CASSTRSGRIGGTQYF. As DNA, the CDR3 is TGTGCCAGCAGCACCCGGAGCGGGAGAATAGGTGGCACGCAGTATTTT. This chain connects TRBV7-2 to TRBJ2-3, with TRBD2 identical over 8 bases. The CDR3 loop spans 16 amino acids. The ends lost 5 bases at V and 9 bases at J; junction bases unmatched: 16. The germline V gene has CDR1 SGHTA and CDR2 FQGNSA. Full variable domain (remainder filled in from reference TRBV7-2 and TRBJ2-3): GAGVSQSPSNKVTEKGKDVELRCDPISGHTALYWYRQSLGQGLEFLIYFQGNSAPDKSGLPSDRFSAERTGGSVSTLTIQRTQQEDSAVYLCASSTRSGRIGGTQYFGPGTRLTVL.

In this sample, this clonotype turned up many times. The genes are TRBV10-3 and TRBJ2-1; D gene unclear. V gave up 10 bases and J gave up 1 base, with 23 bases separating them. The CDR3 runs 17 residues. From germline, CDR1 is ENHRY and CDR2 SYGVKD. The CDR3 loop reads CATRLPDTDSSYNEQFF. CDR3 in DNA: TGTGCCACCCGGCTACCCGATACCGATTCTTCCTACAATGAGCAGTTCTTC.

This clonotype was seen at least ten times. The chain combines TRBV7-2 with TRBJ1-1, with D hard to call. V was cut by 4 bases and J by 0 bases, with 12 bases left in between. The CDR3 is 15 residues long. CDR1 is SGHTA and CDR2 is FQGNSA in the germline V gene. The CDR3 DNA sequence: TGTGCCAGCAGCTCCCAGACGGTCCTGAACACTGAAGCTTTCTTT. Translating gives CASSSQTVLNTEAFF.

This clonotype was seen many times. The rearrangement uses TRBV29-1 and TRBJ2-3; D gene ambiguous. Germline values: CDR1 SQVTM, CDR2 ANQGSEA. V was clipped by 4 bases and J by 6 bases, with 14 bases between them. CDR3 length: 13 amino acids. The CDR3 sequence is CSVAIGLRDTQYF. CDR3 bases: TGCAGCGTTGCTATCGGGTTAAGGGATACGCAGTATTTT.

The sample holds a few counts of this clonotype. The rearrangement links TRBV6-5 to TRBJ2-2; TRBD1 is a possible D gene (6 bases). Germline V gene lookup returns CDR1 MNHEY and CDR2 SVGAGI. The CDR3 has 12 residues. V gave up 8 bases and J gave up 7 bases, with 11 bases separating them. This chain's CDR3 is CASGNRVGELFF. In DNA form, the CDR3 reads TGTGCCAGCGGAAACAGGGTCGGGGAGCTGTTTTTT.

The genes are TRBV7-2 and TRBJ2-3; perhaps TRBD1 as D (6 bases). Trimming removed 1 base at V and 5 bases at J, with 10 bases between. The CDR3 length is 14 residues. In germline, CDR1 is SGHTA, CDR2 FQGNSA. CDR3 sequence reads: CASSLGAGVDTQYF. CDR3 DNA sequence: TGTGCCAGCAGCTTAGGGGCAGGGGTAGATACGCAGTATTTT.

The table lists this clonotype with many counts. V gene TRBV19 combines with J gene TRBJ2-2; 11 positions match TRBD2. CDR1 and CDR2 from the germline V gene are LNHDA and SQIVND (reference sequence). This CDR3 comprises 15 residues. J gave up 5 bases and V 4 bases, and 3 bases lay outside the gene matches. The chain's CDR3 is CASSNSGRGTGELFF. The DNA for the CDR3 is TGTGCCAGTAGTAATAGCGGGAGGGGAACCGGGGAGCTGTTTTTT.

The J gene is TRBJ2-7, the V gene TRBV7-9; D gene ambiguous. CDR1 SEHNR and CDR2 FQNEAQ come from the germline V gene (reference sequence). The CDR3 loop spans 15 amino acids. Trimming removed 2 bases at V and 6 bases at J, with 17 bases between. The CDR3 nucleotides read TGTGCCAGCAGCTTACGGTCTGTAGAAACCTCCGAGCAGTACTTC. This gives the protein CASSLRSVETSEQYF.

V is TRBV6-2 or TRBV6-3 and J is TRBJ1-1, with D possibly being TRBD1 (6 bases). V gave up 4 bases and J gave up 4 bases, with 22 bases separating them. This CDR3 comprises 17 residues. CDR1 is MNHEY, CDR2 SVGEGT, per germline. Here the CDR3 reads CASSSYRATQGTTEAFF. CDR3 nucleotides: TGTGCCAGCAGTTCATACAGGGCTACTCAGGGGACCACTGAAGCTTTCTTT.

This clonotype has at least ten counts. The chain's CDR3 is CASSSQGMNTEAFF. The CDR3, as DNA: TGTGCCAGCAGTTCACAGGGGATGAACACTGAAGCTTTCTTT. The chain uses TRBV28 and TRBJ1-1; 7 bases are a match to TRBD1. The CDR3 spans 14 residues. The germline CDR1 and CDR2 sequences are MDHEN and SYDVKM. The junction had 2 bases not matched to a gene; V was cut back by 4 bases and J by 0 bases.

Turning to this clonotype: This may stem from a read error, because a much larger clone lies one nucleotide away. The CDR3: CSVPMTSGMGTDTQYF. The CDR3 nucleotides read TGCAGCGTCCCAATGACTAGCGGGATGGGAACAGATACGCAGTATTTT. This chain connects TRBV29-1 to TRBJ2-3; the match to TRBD2 covers 11 bases. The J segment lost 3 bases and the V segment lost 6 bases, leaving 11 bases of the junction unmatched. Germline CDR1 SQVTM, CDR2 ANQGSEA. This CDR3 region has 16 residues.

Ten or more counts support this clonotype. This chain connects TRBV20-1 to TRBJ2-7; 8 bases line up with TRBD1. CDR1 DFQATT and CDR2 SNEGSKA come from the germline V gene (reference sequence). This CDR3 has 15 residues. V lost 1 base and J lost 6; bases outside the gene matches: 11. DNA of the CDR3: TGCAGTGCTAGAGTCTCAACAGGGGGAAGCGTCGAGCAGTACTTC. It yields the protein CSARVSTGGSVEQYF.

Ten or more counts support this clonotype. The V and J genes are TRBV6-2 or TRBV6-3 and TRBJ2-7; no definite D call. The CDR3 sequence is 14 residues long. Germline CDR1 and CDR2: MNHEY and SVGEGT. V lost 5 bases and J 2 bases, leaving 13 bases between the germline ends. The CDR3 bases are TGTGCCAGCAGTCGAAAGGACGGAACCTACGAGCAGTACTTC. Translation: CASSRKDGTYEQYF.